The TCR beta chain described here comes from a study of cytomegalovirus exposure and HLA in healthy donors. Study observations and caveats: Per published accounts, TCR beta sequences correctly predicted the HLA-A and HLA-B alleles of most subjects.

There are 16 residues in the CDR3. V lost 3 bases and J lost 0, with 15 bases in between. The germline gives CDR1 LGHNA, CDR2 YNFKEQ. Concerning this clone itself: Its target is unknown.

With 60 Vbeta and 13 Jbeta primers, the PCR was carried out. Some clones are missing from TCRdb's copy, which holds only in-frame ones; the method was immunoSEQ multiplex PCR. This table has about 140,000 clones, nearly 70% appearing once. This cohort consisted of healthy bone marrow donors. The TCR comes from a man aged 25 to 40 in good health and CMV-seropositive. The chain uses TRBV4-2 and TRBJ2-7; D may be TRBD1 (7 bases). The sample was PBMCs. CDR3 sequence: CASSQEGAGYSYEQYF. DNA for the CDR3: TGTGCCAGCAGCCAGGAGGGGGCGGGGTACTCCTACGAGCAGTACTTC.